The rows below give T cell receptor beta chains drawn from one sample of a study of cytomegalovirus exposure and HLA in healthy donors. TCRdb keeps only in-frame clones here, not all; method: immunoSEQ multiplex PCR. The sample has under 200,000 clones, 68% seen once. The specimen sequenced was PBMCs. The receptors derive from a middle-aged man in good health and CMV-seronegative. CDR3s include the opening cysteine and the closing phenylalanine or tryptophan. The D gene is left open where the match is weak.

TRBV5-4,TRBD1,TRBJ1-6,CASRPQGAGNSPLHF
TRBV6-1,-,TRBJ1-5,CASILMTSNQPQHF
TRBV19,TRBD2,TRBJ2-7,CASSFWTSGDSYEQYF
TRBV20-1,-,TRBJ1-3,CSAREERTIYF
TRBV6-1,-,TRBJ1-4,CASSLDPRNGKLFF
TRBV15,-,TRBJ1-4,CATSRGWTEYNEKLFF
TRBV28,TRBD2,TRBJ2-5,CASSLGGKTQYF
TRBV7-2,TRBD1,TRBJ1-5,CASSQGQGGQPQHF
TRBV4-3,-,TRBJ2-1,CASSQVSWRNEQFF
TRBV18,TRBD2,TRBJ2-7,CASSPRGEPYEQYF
TRBV19,TRBD2,TRBJ2-3,CATGVGGTDTQYF
TRBV5-4,-,TRBJ1-1,CASSPAGSNEAFF
TRBV5-1,-,TRBJ2-1,CASSLMTGSSYNEQFF
TRBV19,TRBD1,TRBJ1-1,CASRDRGLNTEAFF
TRBV5-1,-,TRBJ2-1,CASSLVLAFNNEQFF
TRBV28,TRBD1,TRBJ1-6,CASSLDRVGNSPLHF
TRBV18,TRBD1,TRBJ2-5,CASSSGQGQETQYF
TRBV5-4,-,TRBJ2-2,CASSPRQASTGELFF
TRBV15,-,TRBJ1-2,CATSGGANYGYTF
TRBV6-5,-,TRBJ1-2,CATRGGTPSEGGYTF
TRBV5-8,TRBD1,TRBJ2-6,CASSQDRDSSGANVLTF
TRBV23-1,TRBD1,TRBJ1-1,CASSQSDRGLWTEAFF